A selection of T cell receptor beta chains follows, all from one sample in a study of blood T cell repertoires in COVID-19. TCRdb's table, derived via immunoSEQ multiplex PCR, lists solely in-frame clones and lacks some. The sample yields 220,000 or so clones, about 90% seen once. What was sequenced was PBMCs or T cells enriched from blood (not recorded which). These receptors all stem from a man aged 50-60 years who had been exposed to COVID-19. CDR3s include the opening cysteine and the closing phenylalanine or tryptophan. The D gene is left open where the match is weak. The size field is filled for only some rows; it gives once, few, many or a size class.

NA	NA	TRBV7-3	TRBJ1-1	TGTGCCAGCAGCTTTAACATCCTGAACACTGAAGCTTTCTTT	CASSFNILNTEAFF
NA	TRBD1	TRBV2	TRBJ1-5	TGTGCCAGCAGCGGGACAGGGGAATGGCAGCCCCAGCATTTT	CASSGTGEWQPQHF
NA	NA	TRBV5-6	TRBJ1-1	TGTGCCAGCAGCTTGGTGGGGGACACCTCAAAGAACACTGAAGCTTTCTTT	CASSLVGDTSKNTEAFF
NA	NA	TRBV7-9	TRBJ2-3	TGTGCCAGCAGCTCTCAGGGAGATACGCAGTATTTT	CASSSQGDTQYF
NA	NA	TRBV27	TRBJ1-1	TGTGCCAGCAGTTTACTGCCAGGGATAGGAACTGAAGCTTTCTTT	CASSLLPGIGTEAFF
NA	NA	TRBV7-9	TRBJ2-7	TGTGCCAGCAGCTCCGACTTAGGGGTATACGAGCAGTACTTC	CASSSDLGVYEQYF
NA	TRBD1	TRBV10-3	TRBJ1-3	TGTGCCATCACTGGGGGACAGGATAATCGCTCTGGAAACACCATATATTTT	CAITGGQDNRSGNTIYF
NA	TRBD1	TRBV11-2	TRBJ1-2	TGTGCCAGCAGCCCGACGGGACAGTGGGCTAACTATGGCTACACCTTC	CASSPTGQWANYGYTF
NA	TRBD1	TRBV5-1	TRBJ2-1	TGCGCCAGCAGCTTGAACAGGGGGTTAGGAAATGAGCAGTTCTTC	CASSLNRGLGNEQFF
NA	NA	TRBV5-1	TRBJ2-2	TGCGCCAGCAGCTTGCGACAGGCATTGAACACCGGGGAGCTGTTTTTT	CASSLRQALNTGELFF
NA	TRBD1	TRBV5-1	TRBJ2-2	TGCGCCAGCAGCTGGGGGACAGGGGAGACCGGGGAGCTGTTTTTT	CASSWGTGETGELFF
NA	NA	TRBV13	TRBJ2-6	TGTGCCAGCAGCTTAAAGGTAACAGTTCCCTCTGGGGCCAACGTCCTGACTTTC	CASSLKVTVPSGANVLTF
NA	NA	TRBV7-2	TRBJ1-1	TGTGCCAGCAGCAAAGCATACGGACAGTGGAACACTGAAGCTTTCTTT	CASSKAYGQWNTEAFF
NA	NA	TRBV28	TRBJ2-5	TGTGCCAGCAGAGTTTCGAGTGCTCAAGAGACCCAGTACTTC	CASRVSSAQETQYF
once	TRBD2	TRBV16	TRBJ2-1	TGTGCCAGCAGCCCACGGCCGGGACTAGGGGTACATGAGCAGTTCTTC	CASSPRPGLGVHEQFF
NA	TRBD1	TRBV5-1	TRBJ1-6	TGCGCCAGCAGCTTTGGGACAGGGGACTATAATTCACCCCTCCACTTT	CASSFGTGDYNSPLHF
NA	NA	TRBV20-1	TRBJ1-6	TGCAGTGCTAGTCCGGCAGGGATCCTTTATAATTCACCCCTCCACTTT	CSASPAGILYNSPLHF